This is a list of T cell receptor beta chains from one sample in a study of blood T cell repertoires in COVID-19. Sequencing was performed with immunoSEQ multiplex PCR; in TCRdb, only in-frame clones are kept and a portion is missing. This sample has a few hundred thousand clones, with roughly 90% found just once. Input material: peripheral blood. The receptors originated from a woman aged 50 to 60 with active or convalescent COVID-19. Each CDR3 is given without its conserved first and last residue. The order of the fields is J gene, V gene, CDR3 protein.

>TRBJ1-4|TRBV4-3
ASSQGRLTTNEKLF
>TRBJ1-3|TRBV5-6
ASSLRQAGNTIY
>TRBJ1-1|TRBV10-3
AISAIQGAAEAF
>TRBJ2-1|TRBV5-1
ASSPGTSGSYEQF
>TRBJ1-1|TRBV29-1
SGRRVRDEAF
>TRBJ1-6|TRBV18
ASSPDSNSPLH
>TRBJ1-4|TRBV2
ASTGTATEKLF
>TRBJ2-1|TRBV18
ASSPPRVDPANEQF
>TRBJ2-1|TRBV20-1
SAPSREQF
>TRBJ2-3|TRBV10-3
AISRLAGAYDTQY
>TRBJ1-4|TRBV29-1
SVGVTTNEKLF
>TRBJ2-7|TRBV9
ASSVALGHSYEQY
>TRBJ2-6|TRBV6-6
ASSHRGRTASGANVLT
>TRBJ2-5|TRBV11-2
ASNPDRGETQY
>TRBJ2-7|TRBV6-1
ASSDTRRSYEQY
>TRBJ2-7|TRBV4-1
ASSQDHTYEQY
>TRBJ1-5|TRBV7-2
ASSSGTGGPYSNQPQH
>TRBJ1-2|TRBV19
ARSGGRSYGYT
>TRBJ2-2|TRBV19
ATRTTGGLGELF
>TRBJ1-6|TRBV7-2
ASSLGGRGYNSPLH
>TRBJ1-1|TRBV5-1
ASSLAAGVNTEAF